These 31 T cell receptor beta chains were all obtained from the same sample, sequenced in a study of patients and donors after allogeneic stem cell transplantation. A single record per CDR3 protein comes from TCRdb applying MiXCR to the RT-PCR reads. The table records around 2,000 distinct CDR3 sequences, about 1.7% of them present only once. The sequencing input was blood, either unsorted or a sorted T cell fraction (not recorded which). The origin of the receptors is a human donor who was either an allogeneic HSCT recipient or a stem cell or donor lymphocyte infusion donor (not recorded which). It is not recorded whose cells these are; they may come from a transplant donor.

By share, this clonotype ranks as medium-sized. This chain connects TRBV5-1 to TRBJ2-7; D is unclear. The CDR3 runs 14 residues. Germline V gives CDR1 SGHRS, CDR2 YFSETQ. Between the trimmed V and J ends, which lost 0 bases and 3 bases, there was a span of 10 bases. The CDR3 region is CASSLGRQDYEQYF. The CDR3 DNA sequence: TGCGCCAGCAGCTTGGGGCGGCAAGACTACGAGCAGTACTTC.

Judged by abundance, this clonotype is large. The gene calls are TRBV9 and TRBJ2-5, with TRBD1 identical over 9 bases. The CDR3 is made up of 16 amino acids. V gave up 3 bases and J gave up 5 bases; unmatched junction bases: 11. Germline CDR1 reads SGDLS; CDR2 reads YYNGEE. CDR3 DNA sequence: TGTGCCAGCAGCGACCGGTCGGGACAGGGTAGGGAGACCCAGTACTTC. Its translation is CASSDRSGQGRETQYF.

This clonotype is classed as medium-sized. This rearrangement joins TRBV10-1 to TRBJ1-5; D is uncertain. The CDR3 totals 13 residues. Germline values: CDR1 WNHNN, CDR2 SYGVQD (reference sequence). V was pared by 7 bases and J by 0 bases, with 7 bases between. The CDR3 DNA reads TGCGCCAGCATGAAGGATAGCAATCAGCCCCAGCATTTT. This codes for CASMKDSNQPQHF.

Within the sample, this clonotype is medium-sized. The DNA of the CDR3 is TGTGCCAGCTCACCACCGGAGGGCCTCTTTAGCACAGATACGCAGTATTTT. As protein: CASSPPEGLFSTDTQYF. J is TRBJ2-3 and V is TRBV18; D possibly corresponds to TRBD2 (6 bases). The CDR3 runs to 17 residues. Trimming left V 0 bases short and J 0 bases short, with 13 bases between. Germline assignment: CDR1 KGHSH and CDR2 LQKENI. The entire variable domain, with the rest obtained from reference TRBV18 and TRBJ2-3, is as follows: NAGVMQNPRHLVRRRGQEARLRCSPMKGHSHVYWYRQLPEEGLKFMVYLQKENIIDESGMPKERFSAEFPKEGPSILRIQQVVRGDSAAYFCASSPPEGLFSTDTQYFGPGTRLTVL.

This clonotype is classed as medium-sized. V usage is TRBV27 and J usage is TRBJ2-7; D unclear. The V end lost 6 bases, the J end lost 2 bases, and 17 bases lay between the germline ends. Germline V gene lookup returns CDR1 MNHEY and CDR2 SMNVEV (reference sequence). There are 15 residues in the CDR3. The CDR3 loop reads CASSPLGETTYEQYF. CDR3 DNA: TGTGCCAGCAGCCCTCTCGGAGAGACCACCTACGAGCAGTACTTC.

This clonotype has a handful of counts. The chain combines TRBV23-1 with TRBJ2-7; D call uncertain. TRBV23-1 falls under the ORF class, with uncertain function. The CDR3 contains 10 residues. Trimming left V 3 bases short and J 5 bases short, with 2 bases between. The CDR3 spells CASSHNEQYV. CDR3 in DNA: TGCGCCAGCAGTCATAACGAGCAGTACGTC.

By share, this clonotype counts as medium-sized (0.01 to 0.1%). This sequence joins TRBV30 and TRBJ2-3; D ambiguous. In germline, CDR1 is GTSNPN, CDR2 SVGIG (reference sequence). This CDR3 comprises 13 residues. Trimming took 0 bases from V and 4 from J, leaving 8 bases between them. CDR3 DNA sequence: TGTGCCTGGAGTGTACGGCTGGCAGATACGCAGTATTTT. This sequence encodes CAWSVRLADTQYF.

V usage is TRBV6-6 and J usage is TRBJ1-4, with D hard to call. Germline-derived CDR1 and CDR2 are MNHNY and SVGAGI (reference sequence). This CDR3 is built from 14 residues. Trimming took 10 bases from V and 5 from J, leaving 17 bases between them. CDR3 sequence (DNA): TGTGCCACCCGGGCTGGACGGTTCAATGAAAAACTGTTTTTT. Its translation is CATRAGRFNEKLFF.

By its share, this clonotype is medium-sized (0.01 to 0.1%). The CDR3 here is CASSLGQTRNEQYF. In DNA, the CDR3 is TGTGCCAGCAGCCTAGGACAGACGCGAAACGAGCAGTACTTC. The chain employs TRBV6-6 and TRBJ2-7, with a possible D match to TRBD1 (6 bases). CDR3 size: 14 residues. Trimming cost V 6 bases and J 5 bases, with 17 bases left between them. CDR1 and CDR2 (germline): MNHNY, SVGAGI (reference sequence).

The chain recombines TRBV29-1 with TRBJ2-7; D possibly uses TRBD1 or TRBD2 (6 bases each). The CDR3 totals 13 residues. The V and J ends lost 5 bases and 2 bases respectively, with 13 bases between them. Germline CDR1 reads SQVTM; CDR2 reads ANQGSEA. CDR3 protein: CSVSQGGTYEQYF. The CDR3 DNA follows: TGCAGCGTTTCACAGGGCGGGACCTACGAGCAGTACTTC.

This clonotype rates as medium-sized. The gene calls are TRBV5-1 and TRBJ1-3; D gene unclear. CDR1 and CDR2 (germline): SGHRS, YFSETQ. The V end was cut by 0 bases, the J end by 0 bases, with 10 bases between. This CDR3 has 16 amino acids. The CDR3, as DNA: TGCGCCAGCAGCTTGGCCCCAGGAAGCTCTGGAAACACCATATATTTT. It encodes CASSLAPGSSGNTIYF.

This clonotype is labeled medium-sized. The rearrangement links TRBV28 to TRBJ2-7; no clear D gene. This CDR3 region has 15 residues. Germline assignment: CDR1 MDHEN and CDR2 SYDVKM. The V end was cut by 4 bases, the J end by 1 base, with 14 bases between. CDR3 loop: CASSSSGYHSYEQYV. CDR3 DNA: TGTGCCAGCAGTTCATCCGGGTACCATTCCTACGAGCAGTACGTC.

This clonotype is classed as large (0.1 to 1%). The chain has TRBV14 and TRBJ1-1; 8 bases map to TRBD1. CDR3 length: 15 residues. Germline loops: CDR1 SGHDN, CDR2 FVKESK. The V segment lost 1 base and the J segment 4 bases; nucleotides outside the gene matches: 5. The CDR3 is CASSQASGGGTEAFF. In nucleotides, the CDR3 is TGTGCCAGCAGCCAAGCTTCAGGGGGCGGCACTGAAGCTTTCTTT.

This clonotype ranks as large. The rearrangement joins TRBV5-1 to TRBJ2-7; 7 bases line up with TRBD1. Trimming cost V 3 bases and J 6 bases; bases outside gene matches: 3. CDR3 length: 12 residues. The germline V gene encodes CDR1 SGHRS and CDR2 YFSETQ. Here the CDR3 DNA reads TGCGCCAGCAGCTACTCAGGGGGCGAGCAGTACTTC. This sequence encodes CASSYSGGEQYF.

This clonotype is large in the sample. This sequence joins TRBV20-1 and TRBJ1-2; D remains unclear. CDR3 length: 14 amino acids. V was trimmed by 1 base and J by 7 bases, leaving 16 bases between them. Germline CDR1 is DFQATT and CDR2 is SNEGSKA (reference sequence). The CDR3 region is CSARGGPRRVGYTF. CDR3 in DNA: TGCAGTGCTAGAGGGGGTCCTCGAAGGGTTGGCTACACCTTC.

By its share, this clonotype is large. The rearrangement uses TRBV13 and TRBJ2-4; D possibly corresponds to TRBD1 (5 bases). The V gene's germline CDR1 is PRHDT and CDR2 FYEKMQ (reference sequence). The CDR3 spans 14 residues. Trimming took off 5 bases at V and 2 bases at J, with 10 bases between the two ends. The DNA of the CDR3 is TGTGCCAGCAGCCGAACAGGAACCAAAAACATTCAGTACTTC. Protein: CASSRTGTKNIQYF.

By frequency in the sample, this clonotype is medium-sized. CDR3 loop: CAWSTGIGNIQYF. CDR3 bases: TGTGCCTGGAGTACAGGGATCGGAAACATTCAGTACTTC. The rearrangement links TRBV30 to TRBJ2-4, with D possibly TRBD1 on 6 matching bases. Germline-derived CDR1 and CDR2 are GTSNPN and SVGIG (reference sequence). V was clipped by 2 bases and J by 6 bases, with 11 bases between them. The CDR3 totals 13 residues.

By its share, this clonotype is medium-sized. The rearrangement links TRBV7-6 to TRBJ2-5; 7 bases are a match to TRBD1. From germline, CDR1 is SGHVS and CDR2 FNYEAQ. The CDR3 is made up of 13 amino acids. V trimming: 7 bases; J trimming: 5 bases; junction bases outside the gene matches: 7. The CDR3 protein is CASTGTERETQYF. DNA for the CDR3: TGTGCCAGCACCGGGACAGAACGGGAGACCCAGTACTTC.

In its sample, this clonotype ranks as medium-sized. V gene TRBV5-1 combines with J gene TRBJ1-5; no definite D call. Germline CDR1 reads SGHRS; CDR2 reads YFSETQ. The V and J ends lost 4 bases and 2 bases respectively, with 10 bases between them. This CDR3 region has 14 residues. The CDR3 here is CASSDGRGNQPQHF. Here the CDR3 DNA reads TGCGCCAGCAGCGACGGACGGGGCAATCAGCCCCAGCATTTT.

In this sample, this clonotype is medium-sized. Here the CDR3 DNA reads TGTGCCAGCAGCTTGGTACACTTACAAGAGACCCAGTACTTC. It specifies CASSLVHLQETQYF. The chain uses TRBV5-6 and TRBJ2-5; D gene unclear. From germline, CDR1 is SGHDT and CDR2 YYEEEE. V lost 0 bases, J lost 2 bases, and 8 bases lay in between. The CDR3 extends over 14 amino acids.

A few counts support this clonotype. This rearrangement joins TRBV5-6 to TRBJ2-5, with a tentative D call TRBD1 (5 bases). Trimming stripped 0 bases from V and 0 bases from J, with 9 bases between. CDR1 is SGHDT and CDR2 is YYEEEE in the germline V gene. The CDR3 is made up of 15 amino acids. CDR3 amino acids: CASSLGQLNQETQYF. The CDR3 coding sequence is TGTGCCAGCAGCTTGGGACAGCTAAACCAAGAGACCCAGTACTTC.

Within the sample, this clonotype is medium-sized. The rearrangement joins TRBV12-3 or TRBV12-4 to TRBJ2-2, with TRBD1 as a possible D gene (5 bases). V dropped 5 bases and J dropped 6 bases, with 7 bases sitting between them. This CDR3 contains 12 residues. CDR3 in DNA: TGTGCCAGCAGTCCAGGGTCCGGGGAGCTGTTTTTT. Protein sequence: CASSPGSGELFF.

In its sample, this clonotype ranks as medium-sized. The chain combines TRBV29-1 with TRBJ2-2, with 8 bases identical to TRBD1. V was pared by 7 bases and J by 0 bases, with 7 bases of the junction left unmatched. Germline V gene lookup returns CDR1 SQVTM and CDR2 ANQGSEA. The CDR3 covers 15 residues. As DNA, the CDR3 is TGCAGCGCCCAGGGGGCAGGGGCGAACACCGGGGAGCTGTTTTTT. It translates to CSAQGAGANTGELFF.

This clonotype rates as medium-sized. The chain uses TRBV5-1 and TRBJ2-5, with 7 bases matching TRBD1. The germline CDR1 and CDR2 sequences are SGHRS and YFSETQ. V shed 7 bases and J 1 base; nucleotides not matched to a gene: 4. This CDR3 is built from 13 residues. The DNA of the CDR3 is TGCGCCAGCGCAGGGGGTCCCCAAGAGACCCAGTACTTC. Encoded protein: CASAGGPQETQYF.

This rearrangement joins TRBV28 to TRBJ2-7; D not certain. CDR3 size: 11 residues. V was shortened by 6 bases and J by 3 bases, with 6 bases between the two germline ends. Germline V gene data show CDR1 as MDHEN and CDR2 as SYDVKM. As DNA, the CDR3 is TGTGCCAGCAGGGGCAGCTACGAGCAGTACTTC. This codes for CASRGSYEQYF. The whole variable domain, remainder taken from reference TRBV28 and TRBJ2-7, is DVKVTQSSRYLVKRTGEKVFLECVQDMDHENMFWYRQDPGLGLRLIYFSYDVKMKEKGDIPEGYSVSREKKERFSLILESASTNQTSMYLCASRGSYEQYFGPGTRLTVT.

By proportion, this clonotype is medium-sized. The chain joins TRBV12-3 or TRBV12-4 to TRBJ1-1, with D maybe TRBD1 (5 bases). The CDR3 totals 13 residues. Deletions cut 4 bases from V and 7 bases from J, with 13 bases between. The CDR3 region has the DNA TGTGCCAGCAGTTCCCCCCGGGGGGTTGAAGCTTTCTTT. It specifies CASSSPRGVEAFF.

By sample fraction, this clonotype is medium-sized. The chain couples TRBV20-1 to TRBJ2-3; maybe TRBD2 (6 bases). The V gene's germline CDR1 is DFQATT and CDR2 SNEGSKA (reference sequence). V shed 0 bases and J shed 2 bases, with 21 bases lying between them. The CDR3 runs to 18 residues. The CDR3 here is CSARDAVPGEGPTDTQYF. CDR3 coding DNA: TGCAGTGCTAGAGATGCGGTACCGGGGGAAGGCCCCACAGATACGCAGTATTTT.

This clonotype was seen a handful of times. As DNA, the CDR3 is TGTGCCAGCAGCGCACTAGCGGGGGAGACCGGGGAGCTGTTTTTT. Translated, it gives CASSALAGETGELFF. This sequence joins TRBV7-2 and TRBJ2-2; 11 bases align to TRBD2. The CDR3 runs 15 residues. Germline values: CDR1 SGHTA, CDR2 FQGNSA. The junction had 4 bases not matched to a gene; V was cut back by 5 bases and J by 5 bases.

By sample fraction, this clonotype is medium-sized. The chain links TRBV5-6 to TRBJ2-1; TRBD2 matches 8 bases. The CDR3 runs to 16 residues. The V segment lost 1 base and the J segment 0 bases; nucleotides outside the gene matches: 3. The germline V gene encodes CDR1 SGHDT and CDR2 YYEEEE. The CDR3 loop is CASSLQRGSSYNEQFF. CDR3 sequence (DNA): TGTGCCAGCAGCTTGCAGCGGGGGAGCTCCTACAATGAGCAGTTCTTC.

By sample share, this clonotype is large. The chain employs TRBV5-4 and TRBJ1-6, with D possibly matching TRBD1 (5 bases). Between the trimmed V and J ends, which lost 2 bases and 5 bases, there was a span of 11 bases. Germline loops: CDR1 SGHNT, CDR2 YYREEE (reference sequence). The CDR3 consists of 15 residues. CDR3 coding DNA: TGTGCCAGCAGCTTACCGGGACGGAATAATTCACCCCTCCACTTT. Its translation is CASSLPGRNNSPLHF.

By sample fraction, this clonotype is medium-sized. CDR3 residues: CASRITTSGDTQYF. As DNA, the CDR3 is TGTGCCAGCAGAATAACGACTAGCGGAGATACGCAGTATTTT. The V gene is TRBV12-3 or TRBV12-4, the J gene TRBJ2-3; TRBD2 agrees at 9 bases. V trimming: 6 bases; J trimming: 5 bases; junction bases outside the gene matches: 6. CDR3 size: 14 residues.